This entry concerns a single T cell receptor beta chain. The record originates from a study of CD8 T cells in Susac syndrome. An input of roughly 0.45 to 1 ug of RNA was subjected to reverse transcription using random hexamers. TCRdb reanalysed the immunoSEQ multiplex PCR reads using MiXCR and keeps one entry per CDR3 protein. The sample carries approximately 150,000 distinct CDR3 sequences, just over 90% recorded once. TEMRA cells were FACS-enriched, unlike CD8+ and CD4+ T cells, which were negatively isolated. The CDR3 length is 14 residues. The germline V gene encodes CDR1 SGHKS and CDR2 YYEKEE (reference sequence). V trimming: 2 bases; J trimming: 11 bases; junction bases outside the gene matches: 10.

The material sequenced was CD4+ T cells from PBMCs. This TCR was recovered from a human donor in good health. The chain is built from TRBV5-5 and TRBJ1-1, with 9 positions matching TRBD1. CDR3 DNA: TGTGCCAGCAGCTTCATTTACCGGGACAGGGAGGCTTTCTTT. This gives the protein CASSFIYRDREAFF.